The text below deals with one T cell receptor beta chain. The antigen this receptor binds is unknown. It has no much larger one-base neighbor in the sample; base qualities were not kept. The germline V gene gives CDR1 as SGHTA and CDR2 as FQGTGA. From the cysteine through the phenylalanine, the CDR3 covers 15 amino acids. Only the CDR3 portion is preserved as DNA: 45 bases, with reading frame beginning at the first base. Germline trimming: 3 bases from V, 0 bases from J; junction bases outside gene matches: 1. The sample belongs to a study of blood T cell repertoires in COVID-19 (dated by TCRdb to 2019 to 2021). Notes on the research overall: Samples from collaborators originated in the United States, Italy and Spain and spanned both the acute and convalescent phases of COVID-19. The material from the prospective study consisted of cDNA or gDNA derived from T cells, B-cell-depleted T cells, or PBMCs. Deeply sampled blood TCRbeta repertoires from subjects exposed to, actively infected with, or recovered from COVID-19 were included in the dataset. A freely available public database, intended as a resource for researchers studying the immune response to SARS-CoV-2, is where the repertoires were released. Samples came from the ongoing ImmuneRACE study (first 160 participants) plus 1,254 subjects from 6 global collaborators. Sample metadata almost always included a de-identified subject ID, COVID-19 status, age in years and sex. Where available, HLA class I and class II types were obtained from metadata supplied by the sample provider rather than from assay-based typing. Study-level results and caveats: How much clinical and demographic metadata was included differed by source and by participant, and the metadata was provided uncurated.

Each collaborating institution followed its own protocols to collect whole blood in K2EDTA tubes. For TCRbeta analysis, collaborators shipped samples in one of three forms: frozen whole blood, isolated PBMCs, or DNA extracted from either of those sample types. TCRbeta CDR3 regions were amplified from genomic DNA using the immunoSEQ Assay, a bias-controlled multiplex PCR. The authors' pipeline ran thus. The number of nucleated cells in each sample was estimated from the amplification of reference gene primers within the assay. To quantify the absolute abundance of each unique TCRbeta CDR3 rearrangement, sequence reads were collapsed and filtered. Productive Simpson clonality was computed per sample as the square root of Simpson's diversity index over productive rearrangements. Entries here come from immuneACCESS through TCRdb and include only in-frame sequences with V and J called. Some clones fail to appear in such tables; in the studies checked, an unresolved V gene covers under half of the shortfall, and the cause of the remainder is unknown. V, J and clone size reflect that table, while D and trimming were determined from the DNA. This sample is represented by around 230,000 clones; roughly 83% of them were singletons. The biggest ten clones account for around 30% of the sample.

Recombination linked TRBV7-3 to TRBJ2-3; 9 central bases correspond to TRBD1. Source material: peripheral blood. The receptor's source is a man aged 40-50 years with acute or convalescent COVID-19. The base sequence is TGTGCCAGCAGCTTGGGACAGGGAAGCACAGATACGCAGTATTTT. It translates to CASSLGQGSTDTQYF.